This T cell receptor (beta chain) was captured by sequencing in a study of T cells after posttransplantation cyclophosphamide. General study findings and limits: TRB overlap between skin or GI tissue T cells and blood was limited. Donor CD8+ memory clones often dominated recipient blood repertoires at later times.

The repertoire was sequenced with immunoSEQ multiplex PCR; TCRdb's copy has only in-frame clones and lacks some. The repertoire shows over 20,000 clones, none seen only once; the top ten take about 1.5%. This clone was detected ten times or more. The antigen is undetermined. Peripheral blood was collected from the related graft donor on the marrow donation day. Between the trimmed V and J ends, which lost 0 bases and 7 bases, there was a span of 13 bases. Germline assignment: CDR1 GTSNPN and CDR2 SVGIG (reference sequence). The CDR3 extends over 14 amino acids. The TCR comes from a man in his fifties or sixties in good health, CMV-negative, and a related stem cell transplant donor. The rearrangement links TRBV30 to TRBJ1-5; D ambiguous. Sample: PBMCs. The DNA for the CDR3 is TGTGCCTGGAGTGTAGAGTCAGGCGGGCAGCCCCAGCATTTT. This gives the protein CAWSVESGGQPQHF.